Listed below are T cell receptor beta chains from one sample, sequenced in a study of T cell changes during pregnancy in multiple sclerosis. Only in-frame clones appear in the TCRdb table, and some are missing; sequencing was by immunoSEQ multiplex PCR. The repertoire consists of about 28,000 clones, with 70% to 90% occurring once and the leading ten covering 6.5% to 8.5%. The source material was CD8+ T cells from peripheral blood mononuclear cells, sampled after pregnancy. These receptors were collected from a female donor with multiple sclerosis, enrolled in a pregnancy study. The CDR3 runs from the conserved cysteine through the conserved F or W. The D gene is left open where the match is weak. Not every row has a clone size; where given, it reads once, few, many or a size class.

d_call	cdr3_length	clone_size	j_call	v_call	cdr3_aa	cdr3_nt
.	14	.	TRBJ1-5	TRBV27	CASKITGSNQPQHF	TGTGCCAGCAAAATCACGGGGAGCAATCAGCCCCAGCATTTT
.	11	once	TRBJ1-2	TRBV29-1	CSATGLYGYTF	TGCAGCGCGACAGGCCTATATGGCTACACCTTC
TRBD1	15	.	TRBJ2-7	TRBV12-5	CASGLLQGARYEQYF	TGTGCTAGTGGTTTACTACAGGGGGCGCGGTACGAGCAGTACTTC
TRBD1	15	.	TRBJ2-1	TRBV7-9	CASSSRQGRYNEQFF	TGTGCCAGCAGCTCCAGACAGGGGAGGTACAATGAGCAGTTCTTC
TRBD2	14	.	TRBJ2-1	TRBV4-2	CASSPLLGGSEQFF	TGTGCCAGCAGCCCGCTACTCGGGGGGTCGGAGCAGTTCTTC
.	15	once	TRBJ2-1	TRBV6-5	CASSLQAYPYNEQFF	TGTGCCAGCAGTCTACAGGCCTACCCCTACAATGAGCAGTTCTTC
.	15	.	TRBJ2-1	TRBV6-6	CATQVGGAVYNEQFF	TGTGCCACTCAAGTGGGGGGGGCTGTCTACAATGAGCAGTTCTTC
TRBD1	13	.	TRBJ1-2	TRBV5-4	CASSLAGGRGYTF	TGTGCCAGCAGCTTGGCAGGGGGTCGGGGCTACACCTTC
TRBD1	13	.	TRBJ2-7	TRBV30	CACRTGGPYEQYF	TGTGCCTGCCGGACAGGAGGCCCCTACGAGCAGTACTTC
.	16	.	TRBJ2-3	TRBV7-2	CASSSRGGGASDTQYF	TGTGCCAGCAGCTCCCGAGGAGGGGGGGCATCAGATACGCAGTATTTT
TRBD1	15	.	TRBJ2-7	TRBV6-1	CASKRGTGRLDEQYF	TGTGCCAGCAAGCGCGGGACAGGGAGGTTGGACGAGCAGTACTTC
.	15	.	TRBJ1-1	TRBV7-9	CASSLPGHSNTEAFF	TGTGCCAGCAGCTTACCGGGACACTCGAACACTGAAGCTTTCTTT
.	15	medium-sized	TRBJ1-2	TRBV2	CASSEALRGTGGYTF	TGTGCCAGCAGTGAAGCGCTTCGGGGGACTGGTGGCTACACCTTC
.	14	.	TRBJ1-2	TRBV4-2	CASSQDGGVYGYTF	TGTGCCAGCAGCCAGGATGGAGGAGTCTATGGCTACACCTTC
.	14	.	TRBJ1-3	TRBV2	CASSEQGTGNTIYF	TGTGCCAGCAGTGAGCAGGGTACTGGAAACACCATATATTTT
.	14	.	TRBJ2-4	TRBV4-3	CASSHDQIGNIQYF	TGCGCCAGCAGCCATGACCAAATCGGGAACATTCAGTACTTC
.	14	.	TRBJ2-2	TRBV13	CASLSWGLGGELFF	TGTGCCAGCCTCTCTTGGGGCTTGGGCGGGGAGCTGTTTTTT
.	14	.	TRBJ2-2	TRBV10-1	CASSVRDMGGELFF	TGCGCCAGCAGTGTCAGGGATATGGGCGGGGAGCTGTTTTTT
TRBD1	15	.	TRBJ1-4	TRBV4-1	CASSQVRDRVEKLFF	TGCGCCAGCAGCCAAGTCCGGGACAGGGTTGAAAAACTGTTTTTT
TRBD2	14	once	TRBJ2-1	TRBV29-1	CSVASSGVYNEQFF	TGCAGCGTTGCTTCTAGCGGGGTCTACAATGAGCAGTTCTTC
TRBD1	15	.	TRBJ2-1	TRBV27	CASGNGQGARNEQFF	TGTGCCAGCGGAAACGGACAGGGGGCACGCAATGAGCAGTTCTTC
.	14	once	TRBJ2-7	TRBV28	CASSEQGWGYEQYF	TGTGCCAGCAGTGAACAGGGTTGGGGCTACGAGCAGTACTTC
.	15	.	TRBJ2-6	TRBV7-2	CASSLVVSGANVLTF	TGTGCCAGCAGCTTAGTCGTCTCTGGGGCCAACGTCCTGACTTTC
.	14	.	TRBJ1-1	TRBV5-4	CASSPGHFTTEAFF	TGTGCCAGCAGCCCCGGACACTTTACTACTGAAGCTTTCTTT
.	19	.	TRBJ2-4	TRBV7-2	CASSLVLASTLLPKNIQYF	TGTGCCAGCAGCTTAGTTCTGGCCAGCACCCTACTACCTAAAAACATTCAGTACTTC
TRBD2	15	.	TRBJ2-1	TRBV15	CATRSTSGPYNEQFF	TGTGCCACCAGGTCGACTAGCGGACCTTACAATGAGCAGTTCTTC
.	13	.	TRBJ1-1	TRBV30	CAWSVDVSTIAFF	TGTGCCTGGAGTGTCGATGTATCGACAATAGCTTTCTTT
.	15	.	TRBJ1-2	TRBV4-3	CASSSSRQPNYGYTF	TGCGCCAGCAGCTCCTCGCGGCAGCCTAACTATGGCTACACCTTC
.	14	.	TRBJ2-7	TRBV27	CASSLGHIQNEQYF	TGTGCCAGCAGTTTAGGCCACATCCAAAACGAGCAGTACTTC
.	14	once	TRBJ2-7	TRBV27	CASSLRGRPYEQYF	TGTGCCAGCAGTTTACGAGGGAGACCCTACGAGCAGTACTTC
.	21	many	TRBJ1-6	TRBV4-2	CASSRGEAFPWAVIPGSPLHF	TGTGCCAGCAGCCGCGGGGAGGCTTTTCCCTGGGCGGTGATCCCGGGGTCACCCCTCCACTTT
TRBD2	14	.	TRBJ2-1	TRBV7-2	CASSSQRGGNEQFF	TGTGCCAGCAGCAGCCAGCGGGGGGGAAATGAGCAGTTCTTC
.	15	.	TRBJ2-6	TRBV4-1	CASSPTGSGANVLTF	TGCGCCAGCAGCCCTACAGGGTCTGGGGCCAACGTCCTGACTTTC
.	17	.	TRBJ1-1	TRBV25-1	CASSEYSWGELNTEAFF	TGTGCCAGCAGTGAATACAGTTGGGGGGAGTTGAACACTGAAGCTTTCTTT
TRBD1	12	.	TRBJ1-2	TRBV29-1	CSSSPGGEGYTF	TGCAGCAGCAGTCCAGGGGGTGAGGGCTACACCTTC
.	14	once	TRBJ1-6	TRBV27	CASSYGGAYSPLHF	TGTGCCAGCAGTTATGGGGGGGCATATTCACCCCTCCACTTT
.	15	.	TRBJ1-2	TRBV30	CAWNEDRTFYYGYTF	TGTGCCTGGAACGAGGACAGAACATTTTACTATGGCTACACCTTC
.	12	few	TRBJ2-3	TRBV19	CASSFSTDTQYF	TGTGCCAGTAGTTTCTCCACAGATACGCAGTATTTT
.	12	.	TRBJ1-2	TRBV29-1	CSAERDIYGYTF	TGCAGCGCCGAGAGGGACATCTATGGCTACACCTTC
.	14	.	TRBJ2-7	TRBV27	CASSPGLGSYEQYF	TGTGCCAGCAGTCCGGGACTGGGAAGCTACGAGCAGTACTTC
.	17	.	TRBJ1-2	TRBV2	CASSGQQGFGGDYGYTF	TGTGCCAGCAGCGGACAACAGGGATTCGGGGGGGACTATGGCTACACCTTC
TRBD1	17	.	TRBJ1-6	TRBV7-9	CASSPGTASNYNSPLHF	TGTGCCAGCAGCCCCGGGACAGCGAGTAATTATAATTCACCCCTCCACTTT
TRBD1	13	.	TRBJ2-3	TRBV25-1	CASGQGRTDTQYF	TGTGCCAGCGGACAGGGGCGCACAGATACGCAGTATTTT
.	17	.	TRBJ2-6	TRBV7-9	CASSWTDSHSGANVLTF	TGTGCCAGCAGCTGGACGGACAGCCACTCTGGGGCCAACGTCCTGACTTTC
.	15	few	TRBJ1-1	TRBV19	CASSIGMGVNTEAFF	TGTGCCAGTAGTATAGGGATGGGAGTGAACACTGAAGCTTTCTTT
.	15	once	TRBJ2-5	TRBV7-9	CASSPAFSREETQYF	TGTGCCAGCAGCCCAGCGTTCAGCCGGGAAGAGACCCAGTACTTC